The 9 T cell receptor beta chains given below trace back to one sample, sequenced in a study of glioma-infiltrating T cells. TCR alpha and beta CDR3 regions were amplified from RNA using iRepertoire nested multiplex PCR. TCRdb reprocessed the multiplex PCR reads via MiXCR and lists one record per CDR3 protein. The top ten clones hold 5% to 7.5% of a sample with approximately 45,000 distinct CDR3 sequences, around 20% of them seen once. Sequencing was carried out using glioma tissue, nonneoplastic brain tissue, or PBMCs (not recorded which). All receptors come from a human donor with low-grade glioma or glioblastoma, undergoing nonglioma brain surgery, or in good health (not recorded which).

Comments on this clonotype: A clone one base away is much larger, so this may be a read error. J is TRBJ2-5 and V is TRBV6-2 or TRBV6-3; perhaps TRBD1 as D (5 bases). The CDR3 extends over 13 amino acids. The germline V gene has CDR1 MNHEY and CDR2 SVGEGT. CDR3 sequence (DNA): TGTGCCAGCAGTCTGGGGCGGCAAGGGACCCAGTACTTC. It is translated as CASSLGRQGTQYF.

In its sample, this clonotype was seen many times. The V and J genes are TRBV28 and TRBJ1-5, with D unresolved. The V gene lost 2 bases and the J gene lost 5 bases, with 16 bases spanning the gap. Germline V gene data show CDR1 as MDHEN and CDR2 as SYDVKM. The CDR3 contains 16 residues. CDR3 in amino acids: CASSLERKGAYQPQHF. The CDR3 nucleotides are TGTGCCAGCAGTTTAGAGAGGAAGGGAGCTTATCAGCCCCAGCATTTT.

This clonotype was recorded many times. The chain has TRBV29-1 and TRBJ1-1, with unresolved D. Germline V gene lookup returns CDR1 SQVTM and CDR2 ANQGSEA. The ends were cut back, 5 bases at V and 6 bases at J, with 1 base in the middle. The CDR3 is 8 amino acids. CDR3 coding DNA: TGCAGCGTTTCTGAAGCTTTCTTT. Translating gives CSVSEAFF.

In this sample, this clonotype turned up many times. This chain connects TRBV2 to TRBJ2-3; D ambiguous. CDR3 length equals 15 residues. V lost 0 bases to trimming and J lost 2 bases, with 9 bases between them. Germline CDR1 and CDR2: SNHLY and FYNNEI. The CDR3, as DNA: TGTGCCAGCAGTGAAGCCCGAGACGTCACAGATACGCAGTATTTT. Amino acids: CASSEARDVTDTQYF. Supplemented by reference TRBV2 and TRBJ2-3, the full variable domain reads EPEVTQTPSHQVTQMGQEVILRCVPISNHLYFYWYRQILGQKVEFLVSFYNNEISEKSEIFDDQFSVERPDGSNFTLKIRSTKLEDSAMYFCASSEARDVTDTQYFGPGTRLTVL.

The genes are TRBV4-1 and TRBJ1-2; no clear D gene. This CDR3 is built from 14 residues. V was shortened by 4 bases and J by 4 bases, with 13 bases between the two germline ends. Germline lookup yields CDR1 MGHRA and CDR2 YSYEKL. The CDR3: CASSPSGNLYGYTF. The CDR3 DNA reads TGCGCCAGCAGCCCTTCCGGGAATCTCTATGGCTACACCTTC.

This clonotype was seen at least ten times. Here the CDR3 DNA reads TGTGCCAGCAGGTTATGGCAGGGGCTGAACACTGAAGCTTTCTTT. It specifies CASRLWQGLNTEAFF. The chain links TRBV7-9 to TRBJ1-1, with a possible D match to TRBD1 (6 bases). The CDR3 covers 15 residues. Per germline, CDR1 SEHNR and CDR2 FQNEAQ (reference sequence). V lost 6 bases to trimming and J lost 0 bases, with 14 bases between them. Complete variable domain (other parts from reference TRBV7-9 and TRBJ1-1): DTGVSQNPRHKITKRGQNVTFRCDPISEHNRLYWYRQTLGQGPEFLTYFQNEAQLEKSRLLSDRFSAERPKGSFSTLEIQRTEQGDSAMYLCASRLWQGLNTEAFFGQGTRLTVV.

This clonotype was recorded at least ten times. The genes are TRBV4-1 and TRBJ1-1, with a tentative D call TRBD1 (6 bases). Trimming took 1 base from V and 6 from J, leaving 15 bases between them. The CDR3 spans 15 residues. The germline gives CDR1 MGHRA, CDR2 YSYEKL. This CDR3 reads CASSQGDHNRAEAFF. The DNA of the CDR3 is TGCGCCAGCAGCCAAGGCGACCATAACAGGGCTGAAGCTTTCTTT.

This clonotype has ten or more counts. This chain connects TRBV6-1 to TRBJ2-7, with D unresolved. CDR1 is MNHNS, CDR2 SASEGT, per germline. This CDR3 region has 11 residues. The ends were cut back, 6 bases at V and 6 bases at J, with 9 bases in the middle. CDR3 DNA sequence: TGTGCCAGCAGCTCTGCGGTCGAGCAGTACTTC. Its protein product is CASSSAVEQYF.

This clonotype was found a few times. The rearrangement uses TRBV19 and TRBJ2-5; the D is unclear. CDR3 length: 10 amino acids. V was clipped by 7 bases and J by 4 bases, with 4 bases between them. Germline CDR1 reads LNHDA; CDR2 reads SQIVND (reference sequence). The CDR3 DNA is TGTGCCAGTAAAGGAGAGACCCAGTACTTC. This gives the protein CASKGETQYF.